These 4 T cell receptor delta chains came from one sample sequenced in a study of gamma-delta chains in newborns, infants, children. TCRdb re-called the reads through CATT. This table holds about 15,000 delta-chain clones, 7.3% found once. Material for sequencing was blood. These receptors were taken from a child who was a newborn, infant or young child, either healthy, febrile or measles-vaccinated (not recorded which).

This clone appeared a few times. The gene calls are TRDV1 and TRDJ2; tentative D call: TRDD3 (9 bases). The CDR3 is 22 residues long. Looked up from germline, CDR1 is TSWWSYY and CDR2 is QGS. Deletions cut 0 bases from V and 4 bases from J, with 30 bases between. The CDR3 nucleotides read TGTGCTCTTGGGGAACTCCCTTCTTCCTACATGGGGGATAGGCGGTCGACAGCACAACTCTTCTTT. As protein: CALGELPSSYMGDRRSTAQLFF.

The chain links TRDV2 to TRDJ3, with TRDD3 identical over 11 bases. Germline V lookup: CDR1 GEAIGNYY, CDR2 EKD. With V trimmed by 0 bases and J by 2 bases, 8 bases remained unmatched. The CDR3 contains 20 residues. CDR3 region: CACDTVVGDTTAWDTRQMFF. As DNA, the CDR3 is TGTGCCTGTGACACCGTTGTGGGGGATACGACGGCCTGGGACACCCGACAGATGTTTTTC.

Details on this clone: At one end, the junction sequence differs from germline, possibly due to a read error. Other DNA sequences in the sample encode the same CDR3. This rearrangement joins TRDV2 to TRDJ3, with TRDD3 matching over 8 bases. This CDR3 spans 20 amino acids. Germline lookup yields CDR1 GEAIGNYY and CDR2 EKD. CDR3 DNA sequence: TGTGCCTGTGACACCGTACTGGGGGCCGCCAGCTCCTGGGACACCCGGCAGATGTTTTTC. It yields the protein CACDTVLGAASSWDTRQMFF.

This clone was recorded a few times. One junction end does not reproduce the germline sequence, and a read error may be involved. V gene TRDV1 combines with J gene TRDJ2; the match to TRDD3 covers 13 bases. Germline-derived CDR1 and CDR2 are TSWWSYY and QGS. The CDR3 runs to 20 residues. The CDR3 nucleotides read TGTGCTCTTGAGGAACCCCCTACTGGGGGATACGCTCCGCTGACAGCACAACTCTTCTTT. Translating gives CALEEPPTGGYAPLTAQLFF.